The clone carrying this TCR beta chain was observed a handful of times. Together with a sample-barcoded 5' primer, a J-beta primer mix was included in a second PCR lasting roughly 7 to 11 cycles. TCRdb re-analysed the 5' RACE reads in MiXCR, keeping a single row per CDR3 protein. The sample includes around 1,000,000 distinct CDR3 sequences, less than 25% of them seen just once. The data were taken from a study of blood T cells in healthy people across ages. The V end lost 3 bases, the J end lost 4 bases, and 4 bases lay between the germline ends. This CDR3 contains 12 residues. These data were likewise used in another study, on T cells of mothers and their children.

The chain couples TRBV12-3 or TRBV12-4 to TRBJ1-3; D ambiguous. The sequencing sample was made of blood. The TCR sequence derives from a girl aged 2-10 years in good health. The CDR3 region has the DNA TGTGCCAGCAGTTTTTTCGGAAACACCATATATTTT. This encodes CASSFFGNTIYF.